The 22 T cell receptor beta chains in this list originate from one sample, sequenced in a study of shared clonotypes between healthy human individuals. Using immunoSEQ multiplex PCR, the repertoire was profiled, and TCRdb retains in-frame clones only, with some absent. The profile shows 2.3 million or so clones, more than 85% of them singletons. Specimen: naive CD4+ T cells from PBMCs. Subset defined: CD45RA+ positively selected. The origin of the receptors is a man between 18 and 29 years old in good health. Some clones in this sample may be carry-over from other donors' samples.

This clone was seen a single time. Different DNA sequences within this sample yield the same CDR3. This rearrangement joins TRBV10-3 to TRBJ1-4, with D maybe TRBD1 (5 bases). CDR1 is ENHRY, CDR2 SYGVKD, per germline. The V end lost 6 bases, the J end lost 3 bases, and 8 bases lay between the germline ends. The CDR3 has 13 amino acids. The CDR3: CAIRRGPNEKLFF. CDR3 DNA sequence: TGTGCCATCAGGAGGGGTCCTAATGAAAAACTGTTTTTT.

The chain has TRBV7-9 and TRBJ1-1; maybe TRBD1 (5 bases). The ends were cut back, 1 base at V and 4 bases at J, with 13 bases in the middle. This CDR3 has 15 amino acids. Germline lookup yields CDR1 SEHNR and CDR2 FQNEAQ (reference sequence). The CDR3 nucleotides read TGTGCCAGCAGCTTAGGGGACCCCCGCGGCACTGAAGCTTTCTTT. As protein: CASSLGDPRGTEAFF. Filled out from reference TRBV7-9 and TRBJ1-1, the complete variable domain reads DTGVSQNPRHKITKRGQNVTFRCDPISEHNRLYWYRQTLGQGPEFLTYFQNEAQLEKSRLLSDRFSAERPKGSFSTLEIQRTEQGDSAMYLCASSLGDPRGTEAFFGQGTRLTVV.

The chain uses TRBV28 and TRBJ2-7, with 8 bases that match TRBD1. Unmatched junction bases numbered 7, after V lost 5 bases and J lost 4 bases. Germline values: CDR1 MDHEN, CDR2 SYDVKM. CDR3 length: 14 amino acids. The CDR3 nucleotides read TGTGCCAGCAGTCCGGACAGGGTTGGTTACGAGCAGTACTTC. This gives the protein CASSPDRVGYEQYF.

The genes are TRBV5-5 and TRBJ2-3, with 8 bases that match TRBD2. V dropped 0 bases and J dropped 3; count of bases not matched to a gene: 6. Germline CDR1 SGHKS, CDR2 YYEKEE (reference sequence). The CDR3 is made up of 16 amino acids. The CDR3 DNA sequence: TGTGCCAGCAGCTTGGCCAATGGCGGGAGGACAGATACGCAGTATTTT. It encodes CASSLANGGRTDTQYF.

The rearrangement links TRBV7-9 to TRBJ2-7; 7 nucleotides match TRBD2. The CDR3 length is 16 residues. Germline values: CDR1 SEHNR, CDR2 FQNEAQ (reference sequence). J lost 5 bases, V lost 2 bases, and 12 bases had no gene match. CDR3 in amino acids: CASSLKEGGPIDEQYF. The CDR3 DNA sequence: TGTGCCAGCAGCTTAAAAGAGGGAGGGCCGATCGACGAGCAGTACTTC. Together with reference TRBV7-9 and TRBJ2-7, the CDR3 gives the full variable domain: DTGVSQNPRHKITKRGQNVTFRCDPISEHNRLYWYRQTLGQGPEFLTYFQNEAQLEKSRLLSDRFSAERPKGSFSTLEIQRTEQGDSAMYLCASSLKEGGPIDEQYFGPGTRLTVT.

The V call is TRBV5-1, the J call TRBJ1-5; 9 bases are a match to TRBD1. CDR3 length equals 14 residues. The germline CDR1 and CDR2 sequences are SGHRS and YFSETQ. The junction had 5 bases not matched to a gene; V was cut back by 4 bases and J by 6 bases. CDR3 sequence (DNA): TGCGCCAGCAGCCCCGGGACAGGGTCTCAGCCCCAGCATTTT. This sequence encodes CASSPGTGSQPQHF.

The gene calls are TRBV23-1 and TRBJ2-7, with no clear D. Being an ORF, TRBV23-1 has a function that is uncertain. V was shortened by 7 bases and J by 0 bases, with 7 bases between the two germline ends. This CDR3 spans 12 amino acids. In nucleotides, the CDR3 is TGCGCCAGCATGCACTTCTCCTACGAGCAGTACTTC. It specifies CASMHFSYEQYF.

The chain links TRBV11-2 to TRBJ2-7, with 8 bases aligning to TRBD1. There are 15 residues in the CDR3. J lost 4 bases, V lost 1 base, and 6 bases had no gene match. In germline, CDR1 is SGHAT, CDR2 FQNNGV. The CDR3 DNA sequence: TGTGCCAGCAGCTTAGTGATTGGACAGGGATACGAGCAGTACTTC. Its translation: CASSLVIGQGYEQYF.

J is TRBJ1-1 and V is TRBV27, with D tentatively TRBD1 (6 bases). The CDR3 is made up of 15 amino acids. Germline assignment: CDR1 MNHEY and CDR2 SMNVEV (reference sequence). Trimming removed 5 bases from V and 4 bases from J, with 17 bases in between. The CDR3, as DNA: TGTGCCAGCAGTGGACCTGGGGGCCGGCTCACTGAAGCTTTCTTT. Its translation is CASSGPGGRLTEAFF.

The V gene is TRBV28, the J gene TRBJ2-3, with 8 bases aligning to TRBD1. The J segment lost 3 bases and the V segment lost 5 bases, leaving 10 bases of the junction unmatched. The CDR3 totals 16 residues. Germline CDR1 reads MDHEN; CDR2 reads SYDVKM. In DNA, the CDR3 is TGTGCCAGCAGTACCTGGACAGGGCGGGCGACAGATACGCAGTATTTT. Translated, it gives CASSTWTGRATDTQYF.

This clone was counted a single time. The chain combines TRBV6-5 with TRBJ2-5; D call uncertain. TRBJ2-7 matches the DNA end more closely, so the J call is doubtful. The CDR3 spans 13 residues. The V gene's germline CDR1 is MNHEY and CDR2 SVGAGI. The CDR3 loop is CASGERPSYEQYF. The CDR3 nucleotides read TGTGCCAGTGGAGAGAGGCCCTCCTACGAGCAGTACTTC.

This CDR3 reads CASLLAGGPTGELFF. The CDR3, as DNA: TGTGCCAGCCTTCTAGCGGGAGGGCCGACCGGGGAGCTGTTTTTT. The chain joins TRBV2 to TRBJ2-2; 12 nucleotides agree with TRBD2. The V gene end was trimmed by 8 bases and the J gene end by 5 bases; junction bases not matched to a gene: 6. CDR1 and CDR2 from the germline V gene are SNHLY and FYNNEI. The CDR3 consists of 15 residues.

The V call is TRBV6-5, the J call TRBJ2-1; TRBD2 matches at 10 bases. The CDR3 spans 15 residues. V lost 6 bases, J lost 6 bases, and 8 bases stayed unmatched. Germline V gene data show CDR1 as MNHEY and CDR2 as SVGAGI. Written as DNA, the CDR3 is TGTGCCAGCAGACGAGCTAGCGGGAGTATCAATGAGCAGTTCTTC. Translating it yields CASRRASGSINEQFF.

This rearrangement joins TRBV7-6 to TRBJ2-2; D not resolved. Trimming cost V 0 bases and J 7 bases, with 6 bases left between them. This CDR3 region has 13 residues. CDR1 is SGHVS, CDR2 FNYEAQ, per germline. CDR3 in DNA: TGTGCCAGCAGCTTAGCGCTGGTCGGGGAGCTGTTTTTT. Protein sequence: CASSLALVGELFF.

This chain uses TRBV19 with TRBJ2-4, with a possible D match to TRBD1 (6 bases). V shed 1 base and J shed 0 bases, with 16 bases lying between them. Germline CDR1 reads LNHDA; CDR2 reads SQIVND (reference sequence). The CDR3 has 18 residues. CDR3 amino acids: CASSIVVRGPLAKNIQYF. CDR3 nucleotide sequence: TGTGCCAGTAGTATAGTGGTCAGGGGCCCTTTAGCCAAAAACATTCAGTACTTC.

The chain combines TRBV18 with TRBJ2-5; possibly TRBD2 for D (5 bases). The assigned J gene may be wrong: the sequence end matches TRBJ2-7 better. This CDR3 spans 14 amino acids. CDR1 is KGHSH and CDR2 is LQKENI in the germline V gene. The CDR3 nucleotides read TGTGCCAGCTCACCCAGCGACGGGACCTACGAGCAGTACTTC. This translates into CASSPSDGTYEQYF.

The chain joins TRBV4-3 to TRBJ2-1; 8 bases map to TRBD2. The V gene's germline CDR1 is LGHNA and CDR2 YSLEER. The CDR3 length is 18 residues. The J segment lost 6 bases and the V segment lost 0 bases, leaving 13 bases of the junction unmatched. In nucleotides, the CDR3 is TGCGCCAGCAGCCAAGATTCACGGGAGGGCCGCTTAGGCAATGAGCAGTTCTTC. This translates into CASSQDSREGRLGNEQFF.

V usage is TRBV5-1 and J usage is TRBJ2-3; TRBD1 is a possible D gene (5 bases). This CDR3 is 14 amino acids long. From germline, CDR1 is SGHRS and CDR2 YFSETQ. The V end lost 8 bases, the J end lost 0 bases, and 13 bases lay between the germline ends. In DNA, the CDR3 is TGCGCCAGTACCGACAGCTCTAGCACAGATACGCAGTATTTT. Translation: CASTDSSSTDTQYF. Full variable domain (missing parts from reference TRBV5-1 and TRBJ2-3): KAGVTQTPRYLIKTRGQQVTLSCSPISGHRSVSWYQQTPGQGLQFLFEYFSETQRNKGNFPGRFSGRQFSNSRSEMNVSTLELGDSALYLCASTDSSSTDTQYFGPGTRLTVL.

The J gene is TRBJ2-7, the V gene TRBV5-1; 10 positions match TRBD2. V shed 5 bases and J 3 bases; nucleotides not matched to a gene: 8. The germline V gene has CDR1 SGHRS and CDR2 YFSETQ. The CDR3 is made up of 15 amino acids. For the CDR3, the DNA is TGCGCCAGCAGATTTCTAGCGGGAGACGTCTACGAGCAGTACTTC. Translating gives CASRFLAGDVYEQYF. Looking up the rest from reference TRBV5-1 and TRBJ2-7 gives the full variable domain: KAGVTQTPRYLIKTRGQQVTLSCSPISGHRSVSWYQQTPGQGLQFLFEYFSETQRNKGNFPGRFSGRQFSNSRSEMNVSTLELGDSALYLCASRFLAGDVYEQYFGPGTRLTVT.

V and J are TRBV5-1 and TRBJ1-5; 7 positions match TRBD1. CDR3 length equals 13 residues. The J segment lost 5 bases and the V segment lost 5 bases, leaving 4 bases of the junction unmatched. Germline CDR1 is SGHRS and CDR2 is YFSETQ. This chain's CDR3 is CASRTGFDQPQHF. CDR3 sequence (DNA): TGCGCCAGCAGGACAGGGTTTGATCAGCCCCAGCATTTT.

The rearrangement joins TRBV5-1 to TRBJ1-2; D call uncertain. The CDR3 runs 14 residues. Germline values: CDR1 SGHRS, CDR2 YFSETQ. Trimming took off 0 bases at V and 8 bases at J, with 14 bases between the two ends. The CDR3 DNA is TGCGCCAGCAGCTTGGCCGGGAGGGCGGAAGGCTACACCTTC. The encoded protein is CASSLAGRAEGYTF.

DNA for the CDR3: TGTGCCAGCAGTGACGGGGGGCTAAGTGAAAAACTGTTTTTT. Its translation: CASSDGGLSEKLFF. This chain connects TRBV2 to TRBJ1-4; tentatively, D is TRBD1 (6 bases). The CDR3 runs to 14 residues. Trimming shortened V by 3 bases and J by 7 bases, and 12 bases separated the two germline ends. CDR1 is SNHLY, CDR2 FYNNEI, per germline.